This T cell receptor (beta chain) was sequenced during a study of OX40 agonist ivuxolimab in advanced cancers. CDR1 and CDR2 from the germline V gene are SGHDN and FVKESK. The CDR3 contains 16 residues. V dropped 4 bases and J dropped 2; count of bases not matched to a gene: 8. Sequencing was performed with immunoSEQ multiplex PCR; in TCRdb, only in-frame clones are kept and a portion is missing. This sample has some 69,000 clones, with roughly nine tenths found just once. V gene TRBV14 combines with J gene TRBJ2-3, with TRBD1 matching over 8 bases. The TCR sequence derives from an adult with an advanced solid tumor such as melanoma, head and neck, liver or kidney cancer. The specimen was CD4+ or CD8+ T cells sorted from blood, collected in a trial of the OX40 agonist ivuxolimab. CDR3 protein: CASSLLGQGDTDTQYF. CDR3 DNA: TGTGCCAGCAGCCTCCTCGGACAGGGCGACACAGATACGCAGTATTTT.